These T cell receptor beta chains were read from a single sample in a study of OX40 agonist ivuxolimab in advanced cancers. TCRdb's table, derived via immunoSEQ multiplex PCR, lists solely in-frame clones and lacks some. The repertoire holds tens of thousands of clones, with roughly 90% as singletons. The sample in question was CD4+ or CD8+ T cells sorted from blood, obtained in a trial of the OX40 agonist ivuxolimab. Source of these receptors: an adult with an advanced solid tumor such as melanoma, head and neck, liver or kidney cancer. Both conserved end residues are part of each CDR3. A D gene is named only where the DNA matches it firmly. Clone size is not always given. Where it is, it says once, few, many or a class for expanded clones.

v_call	j_call	clone_size	d_call	cdr3_nt	cdr3_aa
TRBV5-1	TRBJ2-1	NA	TRBD2	TGCGCCAGCACCCCGCTAGCGGGAGACTACAATGAGCAGTTCTTC	CASTPLAGDYNEQFF
TRBV18	TRBJ2-1	NA	NA	TGTGCCAGCTCACCAAACCGGGCAAGCTCCTACAATGAGCAGTTCTTC	CASSPNRASSYNEQFF
TRBV6-5	TRBJ2-5	NA	TRBD2	TGTGCCAGCAGTTCTAGCGGGAGGGCCCGTAAGGAGACCCAGTACTTC	CASSSSGRARKETQYF
TRBV10-3	TRBJ2-2	NA	TRBD1	TGTGCCATCAGTGAAGGACAGGGGGCTATGCCCCACACCGGGGAGCTGTTTTTT	CAISEGQGAMPHTGELFF
TRBV2	TRBJ2-1	NA	NA	TGTGCCGGGGAGGAGGGGTACAATGAGCAGTTCTTC	CAGEEGYNEQFF
TRBV18	TRBJ2-4	NA	NA	TGTGCCAGCTCACCGACCACAAAAAACATTCAGTACTTC	CASSPTTKNIQYF
TRBV5-1	TRBJ2-5	NA	NA	TGCGCCAGCTTCGGGCCCACGGAGACCCAGTACTTC	CASFGPTETQYF
TRBV2	TRBJ2-1	NA	NA	TGTGCCAGCAGCTACCCAGGGCTCCAAGTAAATGAGCAGTTCTTC	CASSYPGLQVNEQFF
TRBV7-9	TRBJ1-1	NA	TRBD1	TGTGCCAGCACAAAGAGGGACAGGGGAGAGAACACTGAAGCTTTCTTT	CASTKRDRGENTEAFF
TRBV7-9	TRBJ2-1	NA	TRBD2	TGTGCCAGCAGCTCTAGCGGGAGTGTGGATGAGCAGTTCTTC	CASSSSGSVDEQFF
TRBV4-1	TRBJ2-1	once	NA	TGCGCCAGCAGCCCCCTAGACTACAATGAGCAGTTCTTC	CASSPLDYNEQFF
TRBV19	TRBJ1-2	NA	NA	TGTGCCAGCGTCTGGAACTATGGCTACACCTTC	CASVWNYGYTF
TRBV6-1	TRBJ1-3	NA	NA	TGTGCCAGCAACCTCCGCTCTGGAAACACCATATATTTT	CASNLRSGNTIYF
TRBV6-5	TRBJ2-7	NA	TRBD1	TGTGCCAGCAGTTACTCGAGGACAGGGATGAGTTTCGAGCAGTACTTC	CASSYSRTGMSFEQYF
TRBV5-5	TRBJ2-2	once	TRBD1	TGTGCCAGCAGCTTTCCAGGGGGCACCGGGGAGCTGTTTTTT	CASSFPGGTGELFF
TRBV10-1	TRBJ2-1	NA	TRBD1	TGCGCCAGCAGCCGGACAGGCCAAGCCTACAATGAGCAGTTCTTC	CASSRTGQAYNEQFF
TRBV18	TRBJ2-7	NA	NA	TGTGCCAGCTCACGCGACAGCTACGAGCAGTACTTC	CASSRDSYEQYF
TRBV15	TRBJ1-1	NA	TRBD1	TGTGCCACCAGCAGAGATATTACAGGGGGCCCCACTGAAGCTTTCTTT	CATSRDITGGPTEAFF
TRBV9	TRBJ2-7	NA	TRBD2	TGTGCCAGCAGCCCCCGGACTAGCGACCCGCGAGAGCAGTACTTC	CASSPRTSDPREQYF
TRBV19	TRBJ1-4	once	TRBD1	TGTGCCAGTAGTCCGGGACAGTCTTCTAATGAAAAACTGTTTTTT	CASSPGQSSNEKLFF
TRBV5-4	TRBJ2-5	NA	TRBD2	TGTGCCAGCAGCCCCAATAGCGGGAGACGACAAGAGACCCAGTACTTC	CASSPNSGRRQETQYF
TRBV20-1	TRBJ2-5	NA	NA	TGCAGTGCTGCCAGGGAGACCCAGTACTTC	CSAARETQYF
TRBV7-3	TRBJ1-1	NA	NA	TGTGCCAGCAGAGCTACAGGGACCTCGCCAAACACTGAAGCTTTCTTT	CASRATGTSPNTEAFF
TRBV29-1	TRBJ2-7	NA	NA	TGCAGCGTTGAAGACGGGAGTGCCCACGAGCAGTACTTC	CSVEDGSAHEQYF